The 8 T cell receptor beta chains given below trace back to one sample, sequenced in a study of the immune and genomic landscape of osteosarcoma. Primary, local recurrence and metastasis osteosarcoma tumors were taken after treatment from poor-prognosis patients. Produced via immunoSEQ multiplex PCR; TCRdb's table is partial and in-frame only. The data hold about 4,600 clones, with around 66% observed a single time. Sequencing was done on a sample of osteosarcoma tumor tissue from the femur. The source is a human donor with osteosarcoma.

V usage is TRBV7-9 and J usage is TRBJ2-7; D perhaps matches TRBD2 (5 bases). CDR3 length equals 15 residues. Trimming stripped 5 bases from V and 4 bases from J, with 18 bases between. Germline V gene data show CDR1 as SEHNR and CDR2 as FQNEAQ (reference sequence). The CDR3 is CASSGSETSIYEQYF. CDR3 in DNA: TGTGCCAGCAGCGGTAGCGAGACTTCTATATACGAGCAGTACTTC.

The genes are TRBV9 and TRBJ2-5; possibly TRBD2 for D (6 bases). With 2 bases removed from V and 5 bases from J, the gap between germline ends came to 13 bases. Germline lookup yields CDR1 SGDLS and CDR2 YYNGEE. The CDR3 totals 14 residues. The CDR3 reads CASSVLAIGETQYF. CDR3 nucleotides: TGTGCCAGCAGCGTTCTAGCGATAGGGGAGACCCAGTACTTC.

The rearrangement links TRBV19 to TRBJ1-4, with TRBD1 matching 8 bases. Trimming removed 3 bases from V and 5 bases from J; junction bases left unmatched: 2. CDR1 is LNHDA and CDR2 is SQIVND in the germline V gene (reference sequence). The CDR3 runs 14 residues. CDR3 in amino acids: CASSIRQGNEKLFF. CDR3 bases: TGTGCCAGTAGTATTCGACAGGGGAATGAAAAACTGTTTTTT.

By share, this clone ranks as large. CDR3 residues: CASSRSWGQQETQYF. CDR3 bases: TGCGCCAGCAGCCGTTCATGGGGACAGCAAGAGACCCAGTACTTC. This rearrangement joins TRBV4-1 to TRBJ2-5; TRBD1 aligns across 7 bases. Germline V gene data show CDR1 as MGHRA and CDR2 as YSYEKL. V gave up 4 bases and J gave up 2 bases; unmatched junction bases: 7. The CDR3 spans 15 residues.

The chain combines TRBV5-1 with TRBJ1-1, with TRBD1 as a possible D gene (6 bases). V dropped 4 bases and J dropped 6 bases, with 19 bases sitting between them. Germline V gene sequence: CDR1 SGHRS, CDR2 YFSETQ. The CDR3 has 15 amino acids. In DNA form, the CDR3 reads TGCGCCAGCAGCCGTACGCAGGGGAGAAGTTCTGAAGCTTTCTTT. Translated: CASSRTQGRSSEAFF.

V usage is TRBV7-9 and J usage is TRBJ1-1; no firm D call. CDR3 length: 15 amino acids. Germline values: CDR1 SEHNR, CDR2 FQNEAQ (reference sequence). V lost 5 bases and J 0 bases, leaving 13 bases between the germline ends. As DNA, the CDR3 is TGTGCCAGCAGCAGCTGGGAAAGGCTGAACACTGAAGCTTTCTTT. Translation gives CASSSWERLNTEAFF. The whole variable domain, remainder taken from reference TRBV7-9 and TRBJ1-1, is DTGVSQNPRHKITKRGQNVTFRCDPISEHNRLYWYRQTLGQGPEFLTYFQNEAQLEKSRLLSDRFSAERPKGSFSTLEIQRTEQGDSAMYLCASSSWERLNTEAFFGQGTRLTVV.

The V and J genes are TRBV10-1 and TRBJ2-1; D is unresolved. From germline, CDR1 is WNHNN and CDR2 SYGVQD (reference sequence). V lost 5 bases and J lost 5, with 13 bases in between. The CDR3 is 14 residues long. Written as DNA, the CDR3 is TGCGCCAGCAGTCCGTACCGACGTGACAATGAGCAGTTCTTC. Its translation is CASSPYRRDNEQFF.

The CDR3 spells CAWRHRAGRGYTF. The CDR3 bases are TGTGCCTGGAGGCACCGTGCAGGGCGTGGCTACACCTTC. The chain uses TRBV30 and TRBJ1-2; D is perhaps TRBD1 (5 bases). The V gene's germline CDR1 is GTSNPN and CDR2 SVGIG (reference sequence). This CDR3 comprises 13 residues. Deletions cut 3 bases from V and 7 bases from J, with 15 bases between.